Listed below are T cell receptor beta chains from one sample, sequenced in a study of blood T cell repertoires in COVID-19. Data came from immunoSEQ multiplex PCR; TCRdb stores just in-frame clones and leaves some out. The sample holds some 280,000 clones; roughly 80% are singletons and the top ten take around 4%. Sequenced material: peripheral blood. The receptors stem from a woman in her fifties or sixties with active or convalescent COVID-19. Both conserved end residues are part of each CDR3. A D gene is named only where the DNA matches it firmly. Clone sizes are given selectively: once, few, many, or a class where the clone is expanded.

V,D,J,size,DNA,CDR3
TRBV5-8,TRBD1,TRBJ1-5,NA,TGTGCCAGCAGCCCGACAGGGGGCCGGCAGCCCCAGCATTTT,CASSPTGGRQPQHF
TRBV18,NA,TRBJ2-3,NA,TGTGCCAGCTCACCAGGAGGGGGCACAGATACGCAGTATTTT,CASSPGGGTDTQYF
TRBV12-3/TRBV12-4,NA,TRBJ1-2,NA,TGTGCCAGCAGTTTATTTTCAGGTTATGGCTACACCTTC,CASSLFSGYGYTF
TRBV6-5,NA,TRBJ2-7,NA,TGTGCCAGCGGACTCGAAGTGCGGTACTTC,CASGLEVRYF
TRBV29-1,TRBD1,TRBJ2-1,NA,TGCAGCGTTGGCCGCTTCTCCGGGACAGGCCCCTACAATGAGCAGTTCTTC,CSVGRFSGTGPYNEQFF
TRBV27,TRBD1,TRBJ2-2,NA,TGTGCCAGCAGTTTCCTCGCAACAGGGGTTGCCGGGGAGCTGTTTTTT,CASSFLATGVAGELFF
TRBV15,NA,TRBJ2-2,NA,TGTGCCACCAGCAGAGTTTACAGCGGGGAGCTGTTTTTT,CATSRVYSGELFF
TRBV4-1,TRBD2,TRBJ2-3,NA,TGCGCCAGCAGCCCACGCCAACTCTTCAGGCGGGAGGATACGCAGTATTTT,CASSPRQLFRREDTQYF
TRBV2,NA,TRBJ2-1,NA,TGTGCCAGCAGTGAAAGAGGCTTCAATGAGCAGTTCTTC,CASSERGFNEQFF
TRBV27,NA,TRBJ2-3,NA,TGTGCCAGCAGTAAAACGGGAGCTAGCACAGATACGCAGTATTTT,CASSKTGASTDTQYF
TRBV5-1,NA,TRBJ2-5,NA,TGCGCCAGCAGCCGAGGGGGGACCCAGTACTTC,CASSRGGTQYF
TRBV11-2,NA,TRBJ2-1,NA,TGTGCCAGCAGCTTAGATCCCCGTGAGCAGTTCTTC,CASSLDPREQFF
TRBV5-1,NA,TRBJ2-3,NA,TGCGCCAGCAGCCGGGACACGGGGACACCAAAGGCTCAAGTAGTTCCAGATACGCAGTATTTT,CASSRDTGTPKAQVVPDTQYF
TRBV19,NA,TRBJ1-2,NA,TGTGCCAGCGGAAGGGCAGGGGCTAACTATGGCTACACCTTC,CASGRAGANYGYTF
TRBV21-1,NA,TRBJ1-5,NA,TGTGCCAGCAGCAAAGTAAGTCAGGGCAATCAGCCCCAGCATTTT,CASSKVSQGNQPQHF
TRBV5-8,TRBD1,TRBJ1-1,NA,TGTGCCAGCAGCTACGCGGACAGGGAGAACACTGAAGCTTTCTTT,CASSYADRENTEAFF
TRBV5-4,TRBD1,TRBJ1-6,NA,TGTGCCAGCAGCGGGACAGGGTCCTATAATTCACCCCTCCACTTT,CASSGTGSYNSPLHF
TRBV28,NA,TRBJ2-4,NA,TGTGCCAGCAGTAAAAGGGACATCACAAACATTCAGTACTTC,CASSKRDITNIQYF
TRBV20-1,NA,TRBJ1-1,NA,TGCAGTGGGCATTCTGACACTGAAGCTTTCTTT,CSGHSDTEAFF
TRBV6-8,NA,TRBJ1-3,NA,TGTGCCAGCAGTACGCGGACAGCTGGAAACACCATATATTTT,CASSTRTAGNTIYF
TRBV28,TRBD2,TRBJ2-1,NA,TGTGCCAGCAGCCGCCTAGCGGGGCTCTACAATGAGCAGTTCTTC,CASSRLAGLYNEQFF
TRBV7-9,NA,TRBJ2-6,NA,TGTGCCAGCAGCCCCAGGACAGTCCTCTCTGGGGCCAACGTCCTGACTTTC,CASSPRTVLSGANVLTF
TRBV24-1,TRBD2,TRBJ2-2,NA,TGCGCCACCAGTGACGTTACTAGCGGGAGAAACACCGGGGAGCTGTTTTTT,CATSDVTSGRNTGELFF
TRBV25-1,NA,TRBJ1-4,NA,TGTGCCAGCAGTGAGGCCAGGGGTAATGAAAAACTGTTTTTT,CASSEARGNEKLFF
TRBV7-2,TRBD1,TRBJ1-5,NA,TGTGCCAGCAGCTCGGACAGGGGGCGAGTGGAGCCCCAGCATTTT,CASSSDRGRVEPQHF
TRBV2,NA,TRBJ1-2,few,TGTGCCAGCAGTGATGGGGCCTACACCTTC,CASSDGAYTF
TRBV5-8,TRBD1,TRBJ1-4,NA,TGTGCCAGCAGCTACGGGACAGCGACGACCATAAATGAAAAACTGTTTTTT,CASSYGTATTINEKLFF
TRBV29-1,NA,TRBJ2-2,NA,TGCAGCGTTGATGGCGGGATGAACACCGGGGAGCTGTTTTTT,CSVDGGMNTGELFF
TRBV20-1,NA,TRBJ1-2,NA,TGCAGTGCTAGAGATCGGGAAGGCTACACCTTC,CSARDREGYTF
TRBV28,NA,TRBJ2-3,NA,TGTGCCAGCAGTTTACGTGAGTTCACAGATACGCAGTATTTT,CASSLREFTDTQYF
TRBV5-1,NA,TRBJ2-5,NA,TGCGCCAGCAGCGCCGCGAGCGGAGTGGGAGAGACCCAGTACTTC,CASSAASGVGETQYF
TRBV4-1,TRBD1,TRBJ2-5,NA,TGCGCCAGCAGCCATCTCGGGACAGCACAAGAGACCCAGTACTTC,CASSHLGTAQETQYF
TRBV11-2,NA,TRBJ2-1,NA,TGTGCCAGCAGCTTGGACAGCGCGAACAATGAGCAGTTCTTC,CASSLDSANNEQFF
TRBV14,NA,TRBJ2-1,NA,TGTGCCAGCAGCCAACTCCATGAGCAGTTCTTC,CASSQLHEQFF
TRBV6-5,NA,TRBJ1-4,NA,TGTGCCAGCAGTAAATGGCAGGGGAGTGAAAAACTGTTTTTT,CASSKWQGSEKLFF